This is a list of T cell receptor beta chains from one sample in a study of T cell responses to AZD1222 COVID-19 vaccine. Sequenced by immunoSEQ multiplex PCR; TCRdb stores in-frame clones only, minus some. The data contain about 180,000 clones, 88% of them singletons. The sample was peripheral blood, taken on day 0 of AZD1222 vaccination. Source of these receptors: an adult in good health. Each CDR3 is given with its conserved first and last residue. D genes are given only for firm matches. Size is stated for part of the rows, as once, few or many counts, or as a class when the clone is expanded.

clone_size d_call j_call v_call cdr3_aa cdr3_nt
NA NA TRBJ1-1 TRBV2 CASSERTGTEAFF TGTGCCAGCAGTGAACGAACAGGGACTGAAGCTTTCTTT
NA TRBD1 TRBJ1-2 TRBV10-3 CAIRGQAANYGYTF TGTGCCATCAGAGGACAGGCGGCTAACTATGGCTACACCTTC
NA TRBD1 TRBJ1-4 TRBV4-2 CASSHGQGREKLFF TGTGCCAGCAGCCATGGACAGGGGCGGGAAAAACTGTTTTTT
NA TRBD1 TRBJ2-7 TRBV7-2 CASSLSGDRGHREQYF TGTGCCAGCAGCTTATCTGGGGACAGGGGGCACAGGGAGCAGTACTTC
NA TRBD1 TRBJ2-2 TRBV7-7 CASSLQGATGELFF TGTGCTAGCAGCTTACAGGGGGCGACCGGGGAGCTGTTTTTT
NA NA TRBJ1-3 TRBV3-1/TRBV3-2 CASSQGVKNTIYF TGTGCCAGCAGCCAGGGGGTGAAAAACACCATATATTTT
NA TRBD2 TRBJ2-1 TRBV11-3 CASTLEVAGWGGEQFF TGTGCCAGCACCCTTGAGGTAGCGGGGTGGGGTGGAGAGCAGTTCTTC
NA NA TRBJ1-1 TRBV7-9 CASSQWATEAFF TGTGCCAGCAGCCAATGGGCCACTGAAGCTTTCTTT
NA NA TRBJ1-2 TRBV4-1 CASSPYAREGLGYTF TGCGCCAGCAGCCCTTACGCTAGGGAAGGCCTTGGCTACACCTTC
NA TRBD1 TRBJ1-1 TRBV11-2 CASSASGGQELWNTEAFF TGTGCCAGCAGCGCTAGCGGGGGACAGGAACTATGGAACACTGAAGCTTTCTTT
NA NA TRBJ2-7 TRBV7-9 CASSLRWGDNSYEQYF TGTGCCAGCAGCTTAAGGTGGGGGGACAACTCCTACGAGCAGTACTTC
NA TRBD1 TRBJ2-3 TRBV2 CASSAGGGTDTQYF TGTGCCAGCTCAGCAGGGGGCGGGACAGATACGCAGTATTTT
NA TRBD1 TRBJ2-3 TRBV19 CASSASLRGQGITDTQYF TGTGCCAGTAGTGCATCCCTCCGGGGACAGGGGATTACAGATACGCAGTATTTT
NA NA TRBJ2-5 TRBV5-1 CASSLRTIGQETQYF TGCGCCAGCAGCTTGAGAACCATCGGGCAGGAGACCCAGTACTTC
few TRBD2 TRBJ2-1 TRBV6-4 CASSEGLAANEQFF TGTGCCAGCAGTGAGGGACTAGCGGCCAATGAGCAGTTCTTC
NA NA TRBJ1-2 TRBV11-2 CASSINVEVGYTF TGTGCCAGCAGTATTAATGTCGAAGTTGGCTACACCTTC
NA TRBD1 TRBJ2-7 TRBV11-3 CASSLWTGPSYEQYF TGTGCCAGCAGCTTATGGACAGGGCCGTCCTACGAGCAGTACTTC
NA TRBD2 TRBJ2-1 TRBV5-4 CASSSGTSDEQFF TGTGCCAGCAGCTCCGGGACTAGCGATGAGCAGTTCTTC
NA TRBD2 TRBJ2-3 TRBV25-1 CASSEASGRGTDTQYF TGTGCCAGCAGTGAGGCTAGCGGGAGGGGTACAGATACGCAGTATTTT
NA TRBD1 TRBJ1-6 TRBV18 CASSTTGENYNSPLHF TGTGCCAGCTCAACCACAGGGGAAAACTATAATTCACCCCTCCACTTT
NA NA TRBJ1-4 TRBV7-8 CASSQGGHRGEKLFF TGTGCCAGCAGCCAAGGGGGGCACCGTGGGGAAAAACTGTTTTTT
NA NA TRBJ1-5 TRBV7-2 CASSDQSNQPQHF TGTGCCAGCAGCGACCAGAGCAATCAGCCCCAGCATTTT
NA TRBD1 TRBJ1-5 TRBV28 CASRPQGARSQPQHF TGTGCCAGCAGACCACAGGGGGCACGGAGTCAGCCCCAGCATTTT